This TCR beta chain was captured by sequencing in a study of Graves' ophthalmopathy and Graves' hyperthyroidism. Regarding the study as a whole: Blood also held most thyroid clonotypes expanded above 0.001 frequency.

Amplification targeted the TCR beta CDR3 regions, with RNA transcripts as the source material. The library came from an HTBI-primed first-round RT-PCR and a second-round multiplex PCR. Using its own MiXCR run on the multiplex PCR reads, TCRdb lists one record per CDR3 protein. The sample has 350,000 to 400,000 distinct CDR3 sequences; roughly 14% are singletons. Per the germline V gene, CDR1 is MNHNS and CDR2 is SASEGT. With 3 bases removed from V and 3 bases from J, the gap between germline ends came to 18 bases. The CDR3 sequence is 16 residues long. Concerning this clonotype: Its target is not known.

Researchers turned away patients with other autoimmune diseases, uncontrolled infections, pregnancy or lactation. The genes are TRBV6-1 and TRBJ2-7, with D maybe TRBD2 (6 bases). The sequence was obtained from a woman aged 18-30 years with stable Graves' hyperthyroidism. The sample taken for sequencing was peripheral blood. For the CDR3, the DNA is TGTGCCAGCAGTGAGATCTCCGGGACTGTGTACTACGAGCAGTACTTC. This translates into CASSEISGTVYYEQYF.